This T cell receptor beta chain is from a study of blood T cells in healthy people across ages. Whole-study findings and limits: Fewer expanded clones and more diversity marked long-lived versus aged donors.

This clonotype was found a few times. The antigen is not known. CDR3 length equals 15 residues. V was shortened by 2 bases and J by 2 bases, with 12 bases between the two germline ends. Germline lookup yields CDR1 DFQATT and CDR2 SNEGSKA (reference sequence). For the second PCR, which ran for about 6 to 11 cycles, a sample-barcoded 5' primer and a J-beta primer mix were used. TCRdb redid the calling of the 5' RACE reads with MiXCR, one entry per CDR3 protein. The sample has hundreds of thousands of distinct CDR3 sequences; approximately 50% are singletons. The sequence was obtained from a woman in her fifties or sixties in good health. This rearrangement joins TRBV20-1 to TRBJ2-2; D gene unclear. Material for sequencing was blood. The CDR3 nucleotides are TGCAGTGCTAGATCCGGGTTCTCTAACACCGGGGAGCTGTTTTTT. This sequence encodes CSARSGFSNTGELFF.